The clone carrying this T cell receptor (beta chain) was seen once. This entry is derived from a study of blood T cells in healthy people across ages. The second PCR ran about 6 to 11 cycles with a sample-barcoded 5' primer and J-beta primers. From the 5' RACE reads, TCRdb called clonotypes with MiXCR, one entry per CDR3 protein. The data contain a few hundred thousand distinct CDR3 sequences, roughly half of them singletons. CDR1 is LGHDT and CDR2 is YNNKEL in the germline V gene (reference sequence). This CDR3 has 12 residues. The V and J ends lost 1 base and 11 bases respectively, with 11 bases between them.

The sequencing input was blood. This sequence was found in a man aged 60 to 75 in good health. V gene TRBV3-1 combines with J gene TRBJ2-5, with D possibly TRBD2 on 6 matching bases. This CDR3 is CASSQGGDEQYF. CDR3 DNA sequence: TGTGCCAGCAGCCAAGGGGGGGATGAGCAGTACTTC.